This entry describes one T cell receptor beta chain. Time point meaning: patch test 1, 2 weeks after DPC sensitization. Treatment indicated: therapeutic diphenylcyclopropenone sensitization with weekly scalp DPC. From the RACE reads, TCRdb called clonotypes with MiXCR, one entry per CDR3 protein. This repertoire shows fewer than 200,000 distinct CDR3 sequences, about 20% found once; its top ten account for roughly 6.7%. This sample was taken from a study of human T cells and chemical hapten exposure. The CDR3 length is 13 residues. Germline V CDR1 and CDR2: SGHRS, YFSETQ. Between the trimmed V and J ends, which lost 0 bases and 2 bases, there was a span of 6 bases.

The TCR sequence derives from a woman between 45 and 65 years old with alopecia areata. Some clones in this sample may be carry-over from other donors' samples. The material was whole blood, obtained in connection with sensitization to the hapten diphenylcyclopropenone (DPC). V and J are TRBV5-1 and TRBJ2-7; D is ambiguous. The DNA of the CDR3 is TGCGCCAGCAGCTTGGACAGAGCCTACGAGCAGTACTTC. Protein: CASSLDRAYEQYF. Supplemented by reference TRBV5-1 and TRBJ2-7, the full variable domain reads KAGVTQTPRYLIKTRGQQVTLSCSPISGHRSVSWYQQTPGQGLQFLFEYFSETQRNKGNFPGRFSGRQFSNSRSEMNVSTLELGDSALYLCASSLDRAYEQYFGPGTRLTVT.